These 14 T cell receptor beta chains came from one sample sequenced in a study of shared clonotypes between healthy human individuals (TCRdb year 2020). To prepare the library, the immunoSEQ multiplex PCR assay was applied. What TCRdb holds here is the immuneACCESS table cut down to in-frame rearrangements. Part of the clones is not present; checked against another copy, under half of the missing clones reflect an unresolved V gene, and the others are unexplained. Across this sample there are about 560,000 clones, with around 78% seen only once. In total, the top ten clones hold approximately 12% of the sample. Sequenced: PBMCs. The receptor source for this set is a middle-aged woman in good health. Some clones in this sample may be carry-over from other donors' samples.

The chain joins TRBV7-9 to TRBJ1-2; no firm D call. This CDR3 is 14 amino acids long. V was trimmed by 11 bases and J by 3 bases, leaving 19 bases between them. Per germline, CDR1 SEHNR and CDR2 FQNEAQ (reference sequence). The CDR3 coding sequence is TGTGCCCTCCGGGCCATCCGCCCGGACTATGGCTACACCTTC. As protein: CALRAIRPDYGYTF.

This clone was seen once. The chain combines TRBV11-3 with TRBJ2-1, with D perhaps TRBD1 (6 bases). Germline assignment: CDR1 SGHNT and CDR2 YENEEA. Deletions cut 3 bases from V and 9 bases from J, with 12 bases between. This CDR3 is built from 13 residues. The CDR3 protein is CASSFNRAAEQFF. The CDR3 DNA is TGTGCCAGCAGCTTCAACAGGGCGGCTGAGCAGTTCTTC.

V gene TRBV10-2 combines with J gene TRBJ2-1; D uncertain. Trimming removed 6 bases from V and 7 bases from J, with 4 bases in between. This CDR3 is built from 10 residues. The germline V gene has CDR1 WSHSY and CDR2 SAAADI. The CDR3 DNA is TGCGCCAGCAGACTTAATGAGCAGTTCTTC. It is translated as CASRLNEQFF.

J is TRBJ2-7 and V is TRBV5-4, with 9 bases lining up with TRBD1. This CDR3 comprises 15 residues. Trimming cost V 4 bases and J 4 bases; bases outside gene matches: 9. Germline V gives CDR1 SGHNT, CDR2 YYREEE (reference sequence). CDR3 sequence reads: CASSAGTGFMYEQYF. CDR3 sequence (DNA): TGTGCCAGCAGCGCCGGGACAGGGTTTATGTACGAGCAGTACTTC.

The table lists this clone with a few counts. The CDR3 DNA sequence: TGTGCCAGCAAACAGGGAACCGATCAGCCCCAGCATTTT. The encoded protein is CASKQGTDQPQHF. This rearrangement joins TRBV18 to TRBJ1-5; weak D call: TRBD1 (6 bases). Germline CDR1 KGHSH, CDR2 LQKENI. V lost 8 bases to trimming and J lost 5 bases, with 13 bases between them. The CDR3 length is 13 residues.

Only a few counts were recorded for this clone. J is TRBJ2-2 and V is TRBV5-6; D is undetermined. V lost 4 bases and J lost 7, with 11 bases in between. In germline, CDR1 is SGHDT, CDR2 YYEEEE. The CDR3 has 13 residues. The CDR3 sequence: CASSGTGLGELFF. CDR3 nucleotide sequence: TGTGCCAGCAGCGGTACGGGCCTCGGGGAGCTGTTTTTT.

V gene TRBV19 combines with J gene TRBJ2-4, with 13 bases lining up with TRBD2. Per germline, CDR1 LNHDA and CDR2 SQIVND (reference sequence). V lost 1 base to trimming and J lost 8 bases; unmatched junction nucleotides: 2. CDR3 length equals 15 residues. CDR3 sequence reads: CASSIGTSGRDIQYF. DNA for the CDR3: TGTGCCAGTAGTATAGGGACTAGCGGGAGAGACATTCAGTACTTC.

V gene TRBV4-3 combines with J gene TRBJ2-7; 9 bases line up with TRBD1. This CDR3 spans 15 amino acids. J was trimmed by 5 bases and V by 4 bases; bases with no gene match: 9. Germline V gives CDR1 LGHNA, CDR2 YSLEER. The DNA for the CDR3 is TGCGCCAGCAGCCGCCGGGACAGGGAAGGGGACGAGCAGTACTTC. Its translation is CASSRRDREGDEQYF.

The rearrangement links TRBV9 to TRBJ2-3; 7 nucleotides align to TRBD1. The CDR3 totals 14 residues. Trimming at V came to 3 bases and at J to 0 bases, leaving 1 base not matched to a gene. The germline V gene encodes CDR1 SGDLS and CDR2 YYNGEE. The CDR3 loop is CASSGQGSTDTQYF. In DNA form, the CDR3 reads TGTGCCAGCAGCGGACAGGGCAGCACAGATACGCAGTATTTT.

This clone was detected a few times. The chain combines TRBV10-2 with TRBJ2-7; D gene ambiguous. This CDR3 has 17 residues. The V end lost 0 bases, the J end lost 5 bases, and 20 bases lay between the germline ends. Germline V gene data show CDR1 as WSHSY and CDR2 as SAAADI. The CDR3 sequence: CASSESPFRRPMDEQYF. The CDR3 DNA reads TGCGCCAGCAGTGAGTCTCCCTTTCGCAGACCCATGGACGAGCAGTACTTC.

The chain uses TRBV29-1 and TRBJ1-2, with D unclear. In germline, CDR1 is SQVTM, CDR2 ANQGSEA. V was cut by 3 bases and J by 3 bases, with 5 bases left in between. This CDR3 has 11 amino acids. The CDR3 is CSVDRDYGYTF. Written as DNA, the CDR3 is TGCAGCGTTGACAGAGACTATGGCTACACCTTC.

Comments on this clone: A far bigger clonotype differs at one base, so this is likely a read error. The V call is TRBV11-2, the J call TRBJ1-2, with a weak D call TRBD1 (5 bases). The CDR3 has 13 residues. Germline-derived CDR1 and CDR2 are SGHAT and FQNNGV. CDR3 sequence reads: CASKGNGVYDYTF. In DNA, the CDR3 is TGTGCCAGCAAGGGGAACGGCGTCTATGACTACACCTTC.

V and J are TRBV27 and TRBJ2-7, with 8 bases aligning to TRBD2. Germline CDR1 reads MNHEY; CDR2 reads SMNVEV (reference sequence). CDR3 length equals 15 residues. V gave up 7 bases and J gave up 7 bases; unmatched junction bases: 15. DNA of the CDR3: TGTGCCAGCACAAATGCGGGGGGCCTCCTTGGGGAGCAGTACTTC. It encodes CASTNAGGLLGEQYF.

As to this clone: The junction does not match germline at one end; this may be a read error. The chain joins TRBV6-1 to TRBJ2-3; D ambiguous. CDR3 size: 15 residues. Germline CDR1 MNHNS, CDR2 SASEGT. Here the CDR3 reads CASSGEGFLTYTQYF. CDR3 bases: TGTGCCAGCAGTGGGGAAGGCTTTCTCACATATACGCAGTATTTT.